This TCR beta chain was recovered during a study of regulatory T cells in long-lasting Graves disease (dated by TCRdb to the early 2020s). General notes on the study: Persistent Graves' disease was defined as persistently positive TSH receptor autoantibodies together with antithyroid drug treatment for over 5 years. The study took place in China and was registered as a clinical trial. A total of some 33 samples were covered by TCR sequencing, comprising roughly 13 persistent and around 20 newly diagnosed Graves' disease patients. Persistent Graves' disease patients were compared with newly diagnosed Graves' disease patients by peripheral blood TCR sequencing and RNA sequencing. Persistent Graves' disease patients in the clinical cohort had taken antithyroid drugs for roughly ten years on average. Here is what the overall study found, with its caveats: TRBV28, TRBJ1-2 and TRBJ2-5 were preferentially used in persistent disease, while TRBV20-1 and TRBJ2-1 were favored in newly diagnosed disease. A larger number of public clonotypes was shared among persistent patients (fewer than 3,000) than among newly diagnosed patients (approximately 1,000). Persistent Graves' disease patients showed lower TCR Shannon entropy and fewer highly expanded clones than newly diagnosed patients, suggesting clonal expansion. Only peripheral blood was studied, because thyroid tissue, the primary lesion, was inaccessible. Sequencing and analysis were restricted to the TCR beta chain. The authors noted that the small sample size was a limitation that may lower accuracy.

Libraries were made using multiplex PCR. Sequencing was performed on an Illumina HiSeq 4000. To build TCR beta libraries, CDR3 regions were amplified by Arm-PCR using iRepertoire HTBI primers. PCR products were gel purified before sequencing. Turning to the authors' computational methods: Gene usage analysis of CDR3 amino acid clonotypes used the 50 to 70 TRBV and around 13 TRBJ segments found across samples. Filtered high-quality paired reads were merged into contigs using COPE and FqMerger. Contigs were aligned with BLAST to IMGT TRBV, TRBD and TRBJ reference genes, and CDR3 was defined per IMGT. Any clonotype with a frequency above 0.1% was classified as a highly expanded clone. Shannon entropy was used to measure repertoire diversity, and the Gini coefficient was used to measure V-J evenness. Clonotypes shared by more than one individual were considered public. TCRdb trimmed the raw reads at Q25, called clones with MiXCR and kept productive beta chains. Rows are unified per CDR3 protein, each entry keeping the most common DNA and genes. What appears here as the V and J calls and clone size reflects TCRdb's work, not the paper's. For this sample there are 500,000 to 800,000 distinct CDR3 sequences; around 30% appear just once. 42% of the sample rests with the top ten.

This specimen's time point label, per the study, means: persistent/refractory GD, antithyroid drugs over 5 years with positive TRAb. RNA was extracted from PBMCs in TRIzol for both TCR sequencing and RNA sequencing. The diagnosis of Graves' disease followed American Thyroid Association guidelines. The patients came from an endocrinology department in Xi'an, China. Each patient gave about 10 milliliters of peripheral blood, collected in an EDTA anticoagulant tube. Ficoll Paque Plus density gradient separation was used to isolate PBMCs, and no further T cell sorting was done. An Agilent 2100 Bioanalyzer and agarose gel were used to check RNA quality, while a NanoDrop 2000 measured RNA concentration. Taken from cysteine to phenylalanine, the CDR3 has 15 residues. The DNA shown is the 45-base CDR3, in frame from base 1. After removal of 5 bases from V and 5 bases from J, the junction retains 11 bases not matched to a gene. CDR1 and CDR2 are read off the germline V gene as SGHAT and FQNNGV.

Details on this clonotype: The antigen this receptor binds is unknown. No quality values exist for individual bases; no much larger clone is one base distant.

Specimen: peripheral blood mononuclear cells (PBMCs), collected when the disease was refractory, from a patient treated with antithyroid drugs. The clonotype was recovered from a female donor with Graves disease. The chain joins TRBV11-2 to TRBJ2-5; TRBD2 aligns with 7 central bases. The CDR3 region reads CASSRREVGSETQYF. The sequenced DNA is TGTGCCAGCAGCCGCCGGGAGGTCGGTTCGGAGACCCAGTACTTC.